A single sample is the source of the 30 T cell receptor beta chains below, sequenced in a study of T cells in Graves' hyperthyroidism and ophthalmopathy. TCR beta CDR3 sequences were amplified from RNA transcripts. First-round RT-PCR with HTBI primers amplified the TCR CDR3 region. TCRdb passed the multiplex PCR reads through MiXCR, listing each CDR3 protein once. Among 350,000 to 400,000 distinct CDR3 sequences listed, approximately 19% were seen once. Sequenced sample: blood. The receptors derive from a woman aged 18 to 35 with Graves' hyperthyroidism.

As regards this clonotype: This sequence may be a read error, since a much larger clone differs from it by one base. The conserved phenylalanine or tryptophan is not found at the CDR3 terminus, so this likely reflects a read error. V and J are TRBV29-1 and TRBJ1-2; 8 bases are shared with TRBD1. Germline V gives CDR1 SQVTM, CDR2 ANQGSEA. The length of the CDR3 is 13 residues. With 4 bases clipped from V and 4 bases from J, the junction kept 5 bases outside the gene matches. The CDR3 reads CSVGPGQAYGYTV. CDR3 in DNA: TGCAGCGTTGGGCCGGGACAGGCCTATGGCTACACCGTC.

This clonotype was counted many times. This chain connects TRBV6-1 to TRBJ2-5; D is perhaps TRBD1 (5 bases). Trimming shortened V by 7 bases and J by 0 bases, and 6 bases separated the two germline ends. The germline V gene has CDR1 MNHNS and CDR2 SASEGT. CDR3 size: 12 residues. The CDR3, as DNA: TGTGCCAGCAAAGGGGACCAAGAGACCCAGTACTTC. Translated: CASKGDQETQYF.

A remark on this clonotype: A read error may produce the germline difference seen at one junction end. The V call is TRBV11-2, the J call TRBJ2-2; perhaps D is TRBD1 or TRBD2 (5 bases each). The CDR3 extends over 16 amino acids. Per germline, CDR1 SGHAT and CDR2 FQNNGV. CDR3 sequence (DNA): TGTGCCAGCAGCCCCGCCGGGACGCCGAACATCGGGGAGCTGTTTTTT. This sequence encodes CASSPAGTPNIGELFF.

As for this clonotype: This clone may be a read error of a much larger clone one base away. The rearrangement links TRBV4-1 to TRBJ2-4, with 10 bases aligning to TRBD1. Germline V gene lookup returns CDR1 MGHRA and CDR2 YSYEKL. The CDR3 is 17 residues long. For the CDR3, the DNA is TGCGCCAGCAGCCAAGTACTGTCCCGGGACAGGGGTGACATTAAGTACTTC. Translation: CASSQVLSRDRGDIKYF.

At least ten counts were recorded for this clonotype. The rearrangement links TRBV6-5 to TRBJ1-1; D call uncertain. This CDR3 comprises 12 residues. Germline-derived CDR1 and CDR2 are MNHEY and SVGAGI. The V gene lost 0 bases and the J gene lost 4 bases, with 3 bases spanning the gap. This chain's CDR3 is CASSYSATEAFF. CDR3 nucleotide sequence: TGTGCCAGCAGTTACTCAGCCACTGAAGCTTTCTTT.

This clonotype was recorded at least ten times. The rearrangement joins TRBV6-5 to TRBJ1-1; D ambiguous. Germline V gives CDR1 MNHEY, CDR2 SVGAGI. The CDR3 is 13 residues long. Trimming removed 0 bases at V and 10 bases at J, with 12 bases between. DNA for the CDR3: TGTGCCAGCAGTTACTCAAACAGTCGGTTAGCTTTCTTT. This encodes CASSYSNSRLAFF.

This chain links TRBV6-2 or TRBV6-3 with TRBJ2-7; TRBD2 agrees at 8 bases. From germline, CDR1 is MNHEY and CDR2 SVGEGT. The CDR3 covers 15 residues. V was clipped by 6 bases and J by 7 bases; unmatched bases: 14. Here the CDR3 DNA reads TGTGCCAGCAGATTCTTGGCTAGCGGGTCGGGGGAGCAGTACTTC. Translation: CASRFLASGSGEQYF.

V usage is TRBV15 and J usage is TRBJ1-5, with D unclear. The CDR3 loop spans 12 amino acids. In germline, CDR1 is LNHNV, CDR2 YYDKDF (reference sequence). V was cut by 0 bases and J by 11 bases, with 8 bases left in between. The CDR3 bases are TGTGCCACCAGCAGAGATCAGCAGACCCAGCATTTT. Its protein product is CATSRDQQTQHF.

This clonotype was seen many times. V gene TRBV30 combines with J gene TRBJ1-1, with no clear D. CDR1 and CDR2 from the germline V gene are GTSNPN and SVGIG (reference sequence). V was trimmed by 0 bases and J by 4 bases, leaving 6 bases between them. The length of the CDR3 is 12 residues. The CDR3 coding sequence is TGTGCCTGGAGTGTACTACGCACTGAAGCTTTCTTT. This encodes CAWSVLRTEAFF.

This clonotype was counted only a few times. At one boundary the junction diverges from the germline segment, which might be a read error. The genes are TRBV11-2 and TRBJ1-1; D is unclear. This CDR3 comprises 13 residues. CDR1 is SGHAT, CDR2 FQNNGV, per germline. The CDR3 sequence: CASSLERCTEASF. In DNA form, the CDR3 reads TGTGCCAGCAGCTTAGAAAGATGCACTGAAGCTTCCTTT.

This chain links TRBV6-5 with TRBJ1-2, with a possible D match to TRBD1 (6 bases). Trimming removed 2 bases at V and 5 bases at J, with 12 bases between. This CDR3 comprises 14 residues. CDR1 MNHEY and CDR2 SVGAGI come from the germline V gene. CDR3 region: CASSYEGGLYGYTF. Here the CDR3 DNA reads TGTGCCAGCAGTTACGAGGGGGGCCTGTATGGCTACACCTTC.

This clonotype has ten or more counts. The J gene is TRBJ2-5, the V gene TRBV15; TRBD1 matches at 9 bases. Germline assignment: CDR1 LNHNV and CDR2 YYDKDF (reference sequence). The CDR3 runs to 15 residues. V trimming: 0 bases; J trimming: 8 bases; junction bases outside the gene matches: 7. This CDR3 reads CATSRDPGTGYTQYF. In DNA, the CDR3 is TGTGCCACCAGCAGAGATCCCGGGACAGGGTACACCCAGTACTTC.

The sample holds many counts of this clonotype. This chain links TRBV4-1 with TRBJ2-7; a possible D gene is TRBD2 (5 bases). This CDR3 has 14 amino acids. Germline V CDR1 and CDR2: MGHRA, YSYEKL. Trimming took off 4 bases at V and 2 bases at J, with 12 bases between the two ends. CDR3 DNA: TGCGCCAGCAGCCCGACCGGGATCACCTACGAGCAGTACTTC. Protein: CASSPTGITYEQYF.

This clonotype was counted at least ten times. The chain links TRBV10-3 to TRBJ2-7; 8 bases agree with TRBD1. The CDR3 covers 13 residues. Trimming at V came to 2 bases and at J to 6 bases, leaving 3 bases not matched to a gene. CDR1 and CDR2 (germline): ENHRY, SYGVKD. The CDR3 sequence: CAISEGQGREQYF. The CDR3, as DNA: TGTGCCATCAGTGAGGGACAGGGCCGCGAGCAGTACTTC.

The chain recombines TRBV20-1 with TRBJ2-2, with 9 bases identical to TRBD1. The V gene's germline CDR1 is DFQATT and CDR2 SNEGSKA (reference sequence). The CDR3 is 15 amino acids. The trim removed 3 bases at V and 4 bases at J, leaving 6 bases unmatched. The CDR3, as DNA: TGCAGTGCTAGTCCGGGACAGGGCCTCACCGGGGAGCTGTTTTTT. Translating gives CSASPGQGLTGELFF.

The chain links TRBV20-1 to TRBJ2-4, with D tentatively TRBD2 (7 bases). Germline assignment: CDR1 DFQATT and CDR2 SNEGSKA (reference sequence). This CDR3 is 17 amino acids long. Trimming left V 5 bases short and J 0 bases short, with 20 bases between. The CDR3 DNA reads TGCAGTGCTGCCCCGGGGGAGGGGGTAATAGCCAAAAACATTCAGTACTTC. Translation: CSAAPGEGVIAKNIQYF.

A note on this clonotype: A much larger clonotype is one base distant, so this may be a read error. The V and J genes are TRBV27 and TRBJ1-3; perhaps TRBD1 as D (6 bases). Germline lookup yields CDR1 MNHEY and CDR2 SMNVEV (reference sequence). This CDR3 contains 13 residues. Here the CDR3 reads CAGRLTGGNTIYF. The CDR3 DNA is TGTGCCGGCAGACTAACAGGGGGAAACACCATATATTTT.

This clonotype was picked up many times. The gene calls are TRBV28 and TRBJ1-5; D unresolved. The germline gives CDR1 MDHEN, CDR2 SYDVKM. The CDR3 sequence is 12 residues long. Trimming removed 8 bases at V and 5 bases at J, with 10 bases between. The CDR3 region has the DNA TGTGCCAGCGATGAAAGGGATCAGCCCCAGCATTTT. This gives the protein CASDERDQPQHF.

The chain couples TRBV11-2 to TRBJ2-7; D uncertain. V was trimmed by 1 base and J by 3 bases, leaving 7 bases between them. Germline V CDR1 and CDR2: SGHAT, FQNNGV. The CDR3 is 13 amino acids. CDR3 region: CASSLGIDYEQYF. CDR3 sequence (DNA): TGTGCCAGCAGCTTAGGAATCGACTACGAGCAGTACTTC.

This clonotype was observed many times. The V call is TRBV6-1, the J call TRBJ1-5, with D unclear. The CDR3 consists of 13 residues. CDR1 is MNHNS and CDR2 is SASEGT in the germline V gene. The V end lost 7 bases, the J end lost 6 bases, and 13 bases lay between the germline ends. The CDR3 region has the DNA TGTGCCAGCATCGAGGTTTGGGGTCAGCCCCAGCATTTT. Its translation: CASIEVWGQPQHF.

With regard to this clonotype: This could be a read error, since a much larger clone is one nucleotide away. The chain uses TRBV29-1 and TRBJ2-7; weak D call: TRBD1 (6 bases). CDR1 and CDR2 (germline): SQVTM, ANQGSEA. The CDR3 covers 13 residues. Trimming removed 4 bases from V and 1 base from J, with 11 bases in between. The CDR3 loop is CSVGIDRSYEQYF. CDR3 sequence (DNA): TGCAGCGTTGGGATTGACAGGTCCTACGAGCAGTACTTC.

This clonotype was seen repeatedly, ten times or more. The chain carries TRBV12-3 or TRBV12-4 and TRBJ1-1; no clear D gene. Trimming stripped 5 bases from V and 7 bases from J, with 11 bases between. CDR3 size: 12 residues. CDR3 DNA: TGTGCCAGCAGTCTGTACTTGAATGAAGCTTTCTTT. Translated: CASSLYLNEAFF.

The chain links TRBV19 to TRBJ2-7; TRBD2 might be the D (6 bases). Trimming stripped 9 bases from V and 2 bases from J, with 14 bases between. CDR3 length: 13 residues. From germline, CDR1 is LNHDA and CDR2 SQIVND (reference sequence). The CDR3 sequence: CASSGTGAYEQYF. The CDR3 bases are TGTGCCAGCTCCGGGACGGGGGCCTACGAGCAGTACTTC.

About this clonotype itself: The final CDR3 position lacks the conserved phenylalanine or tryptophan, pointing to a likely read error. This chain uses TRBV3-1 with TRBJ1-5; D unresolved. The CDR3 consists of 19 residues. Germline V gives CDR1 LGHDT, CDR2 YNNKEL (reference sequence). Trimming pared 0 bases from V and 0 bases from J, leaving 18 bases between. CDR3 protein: CASSQDRGGHLYSNQPQHY. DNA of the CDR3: TGTGCCAGCAGCCAAGATAGAGGCGGCCACCTCTATAGCAATCAGCCCCAGCATTAT.

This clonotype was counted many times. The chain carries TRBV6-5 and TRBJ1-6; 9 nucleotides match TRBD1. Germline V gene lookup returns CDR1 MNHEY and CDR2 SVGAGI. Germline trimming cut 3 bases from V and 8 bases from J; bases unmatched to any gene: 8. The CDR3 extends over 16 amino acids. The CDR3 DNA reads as TGTGCCAGCAGTTATCCCGATGGACAGGGGTATTCACCCCTCCACTTT. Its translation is CASSYPDGQGYSPLHF.

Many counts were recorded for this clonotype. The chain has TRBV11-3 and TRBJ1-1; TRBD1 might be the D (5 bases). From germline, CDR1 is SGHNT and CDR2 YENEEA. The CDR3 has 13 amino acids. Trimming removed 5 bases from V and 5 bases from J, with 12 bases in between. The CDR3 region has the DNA TGTGCCAGCAGCCACGGACATAGGACTGAAGCTTTCTTT. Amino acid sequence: CASSHGHRTEAFF.

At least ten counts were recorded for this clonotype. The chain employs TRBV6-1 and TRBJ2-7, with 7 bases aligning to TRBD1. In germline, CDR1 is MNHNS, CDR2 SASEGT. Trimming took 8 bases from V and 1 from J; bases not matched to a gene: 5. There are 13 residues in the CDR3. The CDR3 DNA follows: TGTGCCAGCGCCCGACAGGGATCCTACGAGCAGTACTTC. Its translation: CASARQGSYEQYF.

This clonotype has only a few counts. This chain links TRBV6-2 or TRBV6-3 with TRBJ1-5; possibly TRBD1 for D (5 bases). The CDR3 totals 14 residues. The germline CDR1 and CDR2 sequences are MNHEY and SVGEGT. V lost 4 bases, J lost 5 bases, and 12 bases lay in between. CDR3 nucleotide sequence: TGTGCCAGCAGTTTAACGGGGGAGCATCAGCCCCAGCATTTT. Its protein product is CASSLTGEHQPQHF.

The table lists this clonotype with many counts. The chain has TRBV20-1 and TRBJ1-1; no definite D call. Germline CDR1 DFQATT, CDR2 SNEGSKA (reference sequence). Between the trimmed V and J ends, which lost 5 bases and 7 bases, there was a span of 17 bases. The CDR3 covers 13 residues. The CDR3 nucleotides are TGCAGTGCTGCACAGCCCGGCGGGCTTGAAGCTTTCTTT. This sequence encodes CSAAQPGGLEAFF.

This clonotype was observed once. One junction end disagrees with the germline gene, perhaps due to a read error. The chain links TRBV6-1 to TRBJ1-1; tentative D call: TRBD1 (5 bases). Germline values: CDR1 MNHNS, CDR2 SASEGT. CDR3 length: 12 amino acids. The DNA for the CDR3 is TGTGCCAGCAGAGCAGGGAACACTGTAGCTTTCTTT. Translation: CASRAGNTVAFF.